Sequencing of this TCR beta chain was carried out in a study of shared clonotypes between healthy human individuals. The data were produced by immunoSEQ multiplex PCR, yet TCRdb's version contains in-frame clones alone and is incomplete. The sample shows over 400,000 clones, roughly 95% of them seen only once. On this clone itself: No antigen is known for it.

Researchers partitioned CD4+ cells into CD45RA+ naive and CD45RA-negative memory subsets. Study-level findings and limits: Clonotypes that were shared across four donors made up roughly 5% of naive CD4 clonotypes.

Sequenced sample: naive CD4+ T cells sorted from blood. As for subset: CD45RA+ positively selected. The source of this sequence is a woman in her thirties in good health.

The CDR3 region has the DNA TGTGCCAGCAGTGAACTGGTAGCTTTCTTT. Translated, it gives CASSELVAFF. The chain employs TRBV6-1 and TRBJ1-1; D unresolved. Between the trimmed V and J ends, which lost 2 bases and 10 bases, there was a span of 5 bases. The V gene's germline CDR1 is MNHNS and CDR2 SASEGT. The CDR3 consists of 10 residues.